What follows is one TCR beta chain and its context. What antigen it recognizes has not been identified. No per-base quality is available; no much larger clone lies one base away. The entry originates in a study of T cells in placental villitis. Regarding the research as a whole: The study tested an allograft-versus-infection hypothesis by comparing placental TCR-beta repertoires in villitis of unknown etiology, unaffected controls matched for gestational age, and infectious villitis. The full study reports these points: CMV-specific clone frequencies were higher in infectious CMV cases than in villitis of unknown etiology (around 0.01 vs 0.001), and the villitis of unknown etiology frequencies did not differ from those of controls. Paraffin blocks contained small amounts of decidua, so some captured T cells, especially in controls, may have been decidual rather than villous infiltrates. Bulk tissue sequencing could not distinguish helper, regulatory or cytotoxic T cells, nor maternal versus fetal T cells, and excluded gamma-delta receptors.

The cysteine opens and the phenylalanine closes a CDR3 of 14 amino acids. The CDR3 DNA has 42 bases and is translated from base 1. The junction shows trimming of 0 bases on V and 2 bases on J, plus 9 bases between the germline ends. Per the germline V gene (reference sequence), SGHNT is the CDR1 and YYREEE is the CDR2. Amplification of TCR-beta CDR3 regions from genomic DNA was performed with the immunoSEQ v4 bias-controlled multiplex PCR assay, which was run blinded to group allocation. To estimate the quantities of nucleated cells and T cells in each sample, reference gene primers were added alongside the TCR-beta primers. Sequencing of the libraries was performed on an Illumina MiSeq with a 100-cycle paired-end protocol. Regarding the original processing steps: In the immunoSEQ Analyzer software, diversity and richness were calculated, with richness measured by iChao1 and clonality based on Pielou evenness and Shannon diversity on a 0-1 scale where a higher value means less diversity. CDR3 amino acid sequences together with their V/J genes were searched in VDJdb for CMV, EBV and influenza A specificities using confidence 3 and substitution 2. The Morisita-Horn index was used to assess how much TCR-beta amino acid clonotypes overlapped between the villitis of unknown etiology, infectious villitis and control repertoires. What TCRdb holds here is the immuneACCESS table cut down to in-frame rearrangements. Part of the clones is not present; checked against another copy, under half of the missing clones reflect an unresolved V gene, and the others are unexplained. The V and J calls and clone size are taken from that table; D and trimming were inferred from the DNA. Within this sample are under 4,000 clones, with 60% to 80% of them counted one time only. About 19% of the sample comes from the top ten.

The five infectious villitis placentae, four with confirmed cytomegalovirus and one with Toxoplasma gondii, were included without being matched to the other groups. In the infectious villitis group, the mothers were found to be younger and to have smaller fetuses, and preterm delivery or intrauterine demise was recorded in two cases. After delivery, the placentae were collected and evaluated both grossly and histologically, and only then was archival tissue selected. Five 10-micron scrolls were cut from each FFPE block, and DNA was then isolated using the AllPrep DNA/RNA FFPE Tissue kit. DNA concentration and purity were evaluated by NanoDrop, whereas RNA quality was assessed on a Bioanalyzer.

This receptor was taken from a human patient with infectious villitis; the placental T cells may come from both mother and fetus. What was sequenced was placental tissue containing maternal and fetal cells. Recombination joined TRBV5-4 with TRBJ2-7; the D gene lacks a confident call. The base sequence is TGTGCCAGCAGCTTGGACGCCCTCACCTACGAGCAGTACTTC. This is translated as CASSLDALTYEQYF.